This TCR beta chain was sequenced during a study of T-cell reconstitution after alpha-beta-depleted transplantation in children. Trimming removed 0 bases at V and 6 bases at J, with 15 bases between. The germline V gene encodes CDR1 SGHRS and CDR2 YFSETQ. The CDR3 totals 15 residues. Unique molecular identifiers tagged the TCRbeta library. Via MiXCR, TCRdb re-called the PCR reads, giving one row per CDR3 protein. This repertoire shows about a million distinct CDR3 sequences, roughly 29% found once; its top ten account for 25% to 35%. Findings and limits, study-wide: Several hundred graft clones that had expanded were reportedly the source of alpha-beta T cells about two months after transplant. Diversity of TCRbeta at day 60 was high in some patients, arising from surviving recipient T cells and thymic progenitors.

In the case of this clonotype: Its specificity is not known.

This TCR derives from a boy younger than two who had a stem cell transplant for SCID, so the T cells may come from the graft donor. Here the sequenced sample was PBMCs, mostly from graft donor cells, taken 360 days after TCRalphabeta/CD19-depleted stem cell transplant. The chain uses TRBV5-1 and TRBJ1-2, with a possible D match to TRBD1 (6 bases). CDR3 coding DNA: TGCGCCAGCAGCTTGGGAAGGGACAAACTGAATGGCTACACCTTC. The encoded protein is CASSLGRDKLNGYTF.